This T cell receptor beta chain was profiled in a study of beta chain features in type 1 diabetes (dated by TCRdb to about 2018). Broadly, across the study: Mean age, gender distribution, total cell number and subset yield were not different between patients and healthy donors. In the study, recently diagnosed type 1 diabetes patients and matched healthy donors were compared on the TCRB repertoires of their sorted circulating CD4+ T cell subsets. Regulatory and stem cell-like memory subsets were obtained from only 8 patients and about 8 healthy donors, while naive and central memory subsets were obtained from all 28 donors. A total of about 100,000,000 sorted cells were examined across all samples, and RNA yield correlated strongly with the number of cells per subset. Broader findings and caveats from the paper: At VDJ recombination sites, type 1 diabetes patients had fewer insertions and more deleted nucleotides, which implies abnormalities in thymic rearrangement. Because cDNA was sequenced instead of genomic DNA, activated cells with high expression could be over-represented, although the groups did not differ in activation or CD3 levels. PCR might favor shorter templates, but patient and control samples were amplified and corrected together, so any skew would affect both groups equally. HLA sub-analyses involved small numbers of individuals, so any influence of HLA type on TCRB rearrangement remained unresolved. Naive, central memory and regulatory TCRB repertoires appeared to be more similar among patients than among healthy donors. A moderate but significant shortening of TCRB CDR3 length was observed in type 1 diabetes patients in all four CD4+ subsets.

Each donor gave one peripheral blood draw, roughly 120 mL on average, collected into heparinised tubes. A BD FACSAria II and a panel including CD45RO, CCR7, CD25, CD127, CD95 and CD27 were used to sort naive, central memory, regulatory and stem cell-like memory CD4+ T cells. Purity was above 98% for every sorted population. PBMCs were separated immediately by Lymphoprep density gradient centrifugation and were stained directly, without being cultured. So that batch effects would be minimized, each experiment stained and sorted samples in pairs, pairing one healthy donor with one patient. Comment on this clone: Its recognized antigen is unknown. Nothing much larger sits one base from this clone, and base qualities are not available.

The germline V gene (reference sequence) gives CDR1 as SGHNT and CDR2 as YYREEE. The cysteine opens and the phenylalanine closes a CDR3 of 14 amino acids. The DNA shown is the 42-base CDR3, in frame from base 1. Germline trimming: 0 bases from V, 10 bases from J; junction bases outside gene matches: 9. All of the isolated RNA was reverse transcribed with the High Capacity cDNA Reverse Transcription Kit, so expressed TCRB transcripts were sequenced. Deep immunoSEQ sequencing was performed on naive, central memory and regulatory T cell samples, with an average of around 3.4 million total reads per sample. After sorted cells were lysed in RLT buffer, RNA was extracted with DNase-treated RNeasy Micro or Mini kits, with the choice depending on cell number. To prevent cross-contamination, every cell subset was processed on its own, while patient and healthy donor samples were processed together. The immunoSEQ multiplex PCR was used to amplify TCRB sequences from cDNA, generating 87-bp fragments that spanned the CDR3 region. Sequencing of the amplicons was performed on the Illumina HiSeq platform. The published analysis was carried out like this. Synthetic template baselines were used to correct PCR bias computationally, reads within Hamming distance 2 were collapsed, and singletons that could not be merged were discarded. Reads were aligned to IMGT to assign V, D and J genes, CDR3 length, and insertions or deletions at six rearrangement sites. Within each subset, clonotype counts were normalized to sorted cell number, and only after that were true diversity and Gini coefficients computed with the tcR R package. The overlap coefficient, calculated on TCRB nucleotide sequences, was used to measure repertoire sharing. As a proxy for the pre-selection repertoire, out-of-frame TCRB sequences from naive cells were analyzed. In its TCRdb copy, this immuneACCESS table keeps in-frame sequences only and misses some clones. Where compared with another copy, unresolved V genes explain less than half of these, and the others have no known cause. That table supplies the V and J calls and clone size; D and trimming were determined from the DNA. Here the sample has 620,000 or so clones; roughly a sixth occur a single time. The ten biggest clones cover more than 0.08% of the sample.

The sequencing input was naive CD4+ T cells from blood. The cell subset or site label here, explained by the study, means: true naive CD4+ T cells. The clonotype originates from a man aged 18 to 29 in good health. Here the chain combines TRBV5-4 and TRBJ2-7, with 8 bases matching TRBD2. The nucleotide sequence reads as follows: TGTGCCAGCAGCTTGGAAGGTAGCGGGACCTCCCAGTACTTC. Its protein is CASSLEGSGTSQYF.